Included here is one T cell receptor (beta chain) sequence, with context. Its specificity is not known. This specimen comes from a study of cytomegalovirus exposure and HLA in healthy donors. This CDR3 contains 13 residues. V lost 1 base to trimming and J lost 5 bases, with 9 bases between them. The V gene's germline CDR1 is SGDLS and CDR2 YYNGEE. Study-wide results and caveats: There were about 160 TCR beta chains listed as cytomegalovirus-associated.

This PCR relied on a set of 60 Vbeta primers and 13 Jbeta primers. Clones were read by immunoSEQ multiplex PCR, and TCRdb kept only the in-frame ones, dropping some. The sample carries some 150,000 clones, roughly four fifths recorded once. This chain links TRBV9 with TRBJ2-5; tentative D call: TRBD2 (5 bases). The sequence was collected from a woman in her forties or fifties in good health and CMV-seropositive. Sequenced material: PBMCs. The CDR3 region has the DNA TGTGCCAGCAGCGTACATAGCGTGGAGACCCAGTACTTC. This codes for CASSVHSVETQYF.